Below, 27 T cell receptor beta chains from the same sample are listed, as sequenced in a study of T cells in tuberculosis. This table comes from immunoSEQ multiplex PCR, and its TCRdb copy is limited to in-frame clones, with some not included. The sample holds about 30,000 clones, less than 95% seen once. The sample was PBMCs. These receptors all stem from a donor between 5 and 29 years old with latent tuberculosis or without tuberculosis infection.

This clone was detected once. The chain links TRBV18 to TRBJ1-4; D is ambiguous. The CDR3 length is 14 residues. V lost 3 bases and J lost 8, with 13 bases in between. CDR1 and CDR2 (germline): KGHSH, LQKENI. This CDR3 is CASSPPSAKEKLFF. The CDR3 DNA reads TGTGCCAGCTCACCCCCTTCAGCGAAGGAAAAACTGTTTTTT. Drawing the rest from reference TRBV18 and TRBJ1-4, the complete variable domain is NAGVMQNPRHLVRRRGQEARLRCSPMKGHSHVYWYRQLPEEGLKFMVYLQKENIIDESGMPKERFSAEFPKEGPSILRIQQVVRGDSAAYFCASSPPSAKEKLFFGSGTQLSVL.

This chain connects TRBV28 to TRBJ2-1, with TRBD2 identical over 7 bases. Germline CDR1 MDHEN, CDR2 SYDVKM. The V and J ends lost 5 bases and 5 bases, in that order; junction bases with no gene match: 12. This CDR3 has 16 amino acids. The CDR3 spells CASSQTGGGPDNEQFF. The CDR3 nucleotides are TGTGCCAGCAGTCAGACGGGAGGAGGGCCTGACAATGAGCAGTTCTTC.

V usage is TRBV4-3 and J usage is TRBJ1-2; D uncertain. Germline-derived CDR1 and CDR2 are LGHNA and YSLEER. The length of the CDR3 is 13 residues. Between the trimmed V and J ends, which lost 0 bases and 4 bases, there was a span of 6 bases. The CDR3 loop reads CASSQDPGYGYTF. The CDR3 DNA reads TGCGCCAGCAGCCAAGATCCCGGCTATGGCTACACCTTC.

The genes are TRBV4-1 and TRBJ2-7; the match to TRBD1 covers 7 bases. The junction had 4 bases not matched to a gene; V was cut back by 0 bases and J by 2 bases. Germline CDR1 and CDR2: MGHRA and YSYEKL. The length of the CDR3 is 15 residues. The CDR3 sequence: CASSQDRGQTYEQYF. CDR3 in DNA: TGCGCCAGCAGCCAAGATAGGGGACAGACCTACGAGCAGTACTTC.

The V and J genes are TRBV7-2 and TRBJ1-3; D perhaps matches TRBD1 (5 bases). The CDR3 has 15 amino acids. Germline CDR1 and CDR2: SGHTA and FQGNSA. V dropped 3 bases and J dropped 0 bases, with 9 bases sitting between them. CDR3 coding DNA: TGTGCCAGCAGCTTGACAGCTTCCTCTGGAAACACCATATATTTT. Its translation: CASSLTASSGNTIYF.

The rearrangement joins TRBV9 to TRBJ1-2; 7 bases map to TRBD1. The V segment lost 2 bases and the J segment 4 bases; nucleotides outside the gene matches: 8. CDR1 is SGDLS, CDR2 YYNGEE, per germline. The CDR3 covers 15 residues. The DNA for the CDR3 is TGTGCCAGCAGCGTCGGACAGGTTCAGGGCTATGGCTACACCTTC. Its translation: CASSVGQVQGYGYTF.

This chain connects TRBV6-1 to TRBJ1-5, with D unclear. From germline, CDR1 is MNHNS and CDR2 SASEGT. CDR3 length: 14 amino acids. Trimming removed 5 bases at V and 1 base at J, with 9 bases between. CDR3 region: CASSSTVSNQPQHF. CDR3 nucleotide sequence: TGTGCCAGCAGTTCCACAGTGAGCAATCAGCCCCAGCATTTT.

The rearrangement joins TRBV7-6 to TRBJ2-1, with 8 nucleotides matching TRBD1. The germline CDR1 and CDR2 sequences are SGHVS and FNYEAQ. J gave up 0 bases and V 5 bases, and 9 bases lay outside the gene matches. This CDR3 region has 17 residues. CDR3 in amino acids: CASSPGQGASSYNEQFF. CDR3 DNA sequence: TGTGCCAGCAGCCCCGGACAGGGTGCCAGCTCCTACAATGAGCAGTTCTTC.

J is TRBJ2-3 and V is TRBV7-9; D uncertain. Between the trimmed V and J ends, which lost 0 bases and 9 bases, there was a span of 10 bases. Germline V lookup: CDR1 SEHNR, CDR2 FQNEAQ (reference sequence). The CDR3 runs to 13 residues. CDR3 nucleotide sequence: TGTGCCAGCAGCTTAGCAGGAGATCCCACGCAGTATTTT. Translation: CASSLAGDPTQYF.

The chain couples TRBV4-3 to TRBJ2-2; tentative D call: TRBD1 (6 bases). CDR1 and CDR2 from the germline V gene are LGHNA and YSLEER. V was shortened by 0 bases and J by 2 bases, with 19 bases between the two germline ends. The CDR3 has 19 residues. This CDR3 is CASSQDLVHDRFNTGELFF. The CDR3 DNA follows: TGCGCCAGCAGCCAAGACTTGGTACATGACAGGTTTAACACCGGGGAGCTGTTTTTT.

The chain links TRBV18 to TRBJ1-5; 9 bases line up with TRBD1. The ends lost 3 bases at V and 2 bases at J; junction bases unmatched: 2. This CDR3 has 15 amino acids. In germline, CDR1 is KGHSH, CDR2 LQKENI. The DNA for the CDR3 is TGTGCCAGCTCACCGGGACAGGGTGGCAATCAGCCCCAGCATTTT. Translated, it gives CASSPGQGGNQPQHF. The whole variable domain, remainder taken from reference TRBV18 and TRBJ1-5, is NAGVMQNPRHLVRRRGQEARLRCSPMKGHSHVYWYRQLPEEGLKFMVYLQKENIIDESGMPKERFSAEFPKEGPSILRIQQVVRGDSAAYFCASSPGQGGNQPQHFGDGTRLSIL.

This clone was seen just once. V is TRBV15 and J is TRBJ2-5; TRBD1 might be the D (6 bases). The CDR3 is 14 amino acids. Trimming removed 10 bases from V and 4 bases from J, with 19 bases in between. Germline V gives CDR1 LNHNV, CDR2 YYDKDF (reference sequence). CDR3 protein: CAIESNRAGETQYF. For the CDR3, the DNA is TGTGCCATTGAGTCGAACAGGGCGGGAGAGACCCAGTACTTC.

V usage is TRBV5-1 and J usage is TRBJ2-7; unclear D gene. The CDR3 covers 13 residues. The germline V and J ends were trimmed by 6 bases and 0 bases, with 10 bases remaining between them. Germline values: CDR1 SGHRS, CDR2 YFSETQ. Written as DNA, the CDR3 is TGCGCCAGCAAGCCAACCTTCTCCTACGAGCAGTACTTC. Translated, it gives CASKPTFSYEQYF.

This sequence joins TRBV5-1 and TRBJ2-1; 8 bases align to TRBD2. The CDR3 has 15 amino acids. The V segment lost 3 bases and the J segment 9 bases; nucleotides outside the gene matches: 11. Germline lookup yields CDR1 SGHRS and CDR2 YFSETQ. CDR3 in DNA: TGCGCCAGCAGCTCCGGACTAGCCCCTCCGGGTGAGCAGTTCTTC. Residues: CASSSGLAPPGEQFF.

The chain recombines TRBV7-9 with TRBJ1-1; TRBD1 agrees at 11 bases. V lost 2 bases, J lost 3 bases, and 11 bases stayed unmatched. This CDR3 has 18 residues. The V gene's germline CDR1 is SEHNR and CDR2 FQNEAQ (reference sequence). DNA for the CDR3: TGTGCCAGCAGCTTATTAGGACAGGGGGCCCATTTGGACACTGAAGCTTTCTTT. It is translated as CASSLLGQGAHLDTEAFF.

In DNA form, the CDR3 reads TGTGCCAGCAGCTTGGGCTGGCGGGATAGCGGGGAGCTGTTTTTT. It encodes CASSLGWRDSGELFF. The V call is TRBV5-6, the J call TRBJ2-2; D perhaps matches TRBD2 (6 bases). Germline V CDR1 and CDR2: SGHDT, YYEEEE. The V and J ends lost 0 bases and 7 bases respectively, with 13 bases between them. The CDR3 is made up of 15 amino acids.

CDR3 coding DNA: TGTGCCAGCAGTGAAGAGGGACAGGGTCAGCCCCAGCATTTT. This encodes CASSEEGQGQPQHF. V gene TRBV2 combines with J gene TRBJ1-5; 9 nucleotides align to TRBD1. Per the germline V gene, CDR1 is SNHLY and CDR2 is FYNNEI. Trimming cost V 1 base and J 6 bases; bases outside gene matches: 1. The CDR3 loop spans 14 amino acids.

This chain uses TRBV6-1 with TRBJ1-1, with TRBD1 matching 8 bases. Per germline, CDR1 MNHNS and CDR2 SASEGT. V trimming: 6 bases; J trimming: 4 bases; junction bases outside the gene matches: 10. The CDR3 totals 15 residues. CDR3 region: CASSDRGGVSTEAFF. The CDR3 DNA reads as TGTGCCAGCAGCGACAGGGGAGGGGTGAGCACTGAAGCTTTCTTT.

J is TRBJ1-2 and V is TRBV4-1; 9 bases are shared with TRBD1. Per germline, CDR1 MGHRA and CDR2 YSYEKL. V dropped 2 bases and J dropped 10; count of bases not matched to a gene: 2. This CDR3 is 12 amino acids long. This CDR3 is CASSQRDRDYTF. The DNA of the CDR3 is TGCGCCAGCAGCCAACGGGACAGGGACTACACCTTC.

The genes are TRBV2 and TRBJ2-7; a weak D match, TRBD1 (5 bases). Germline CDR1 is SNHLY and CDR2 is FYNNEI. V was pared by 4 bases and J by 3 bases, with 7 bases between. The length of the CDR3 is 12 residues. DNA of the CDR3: TGTGCCAGCAGTGTGACAGACTACGAGCAGTACTTC. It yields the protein CASSVTDYEQYF.

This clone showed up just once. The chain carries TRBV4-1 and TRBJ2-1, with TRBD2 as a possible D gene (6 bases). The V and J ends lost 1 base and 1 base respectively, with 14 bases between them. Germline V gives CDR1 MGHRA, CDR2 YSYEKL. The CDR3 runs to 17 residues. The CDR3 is CASSQAGTPGSYNEQFF. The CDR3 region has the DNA TGCGCCAGCAGCCAAGCCGGGACTCCTGGGTCCTACAATGAGCAGTTCTTC.

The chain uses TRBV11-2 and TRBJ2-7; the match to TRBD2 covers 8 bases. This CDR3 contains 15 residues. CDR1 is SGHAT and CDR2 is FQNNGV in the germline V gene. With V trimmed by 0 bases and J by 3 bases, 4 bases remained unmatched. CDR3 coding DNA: TGTGCCAGCAGCTTAGAACTAGCGGAGAACTACGAGCAGTACTTC. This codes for CASSLELAENYEQYF.

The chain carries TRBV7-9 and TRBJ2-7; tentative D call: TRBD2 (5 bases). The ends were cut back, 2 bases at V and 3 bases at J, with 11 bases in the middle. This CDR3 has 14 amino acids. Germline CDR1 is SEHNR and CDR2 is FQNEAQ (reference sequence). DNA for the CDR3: TGTGCCAGCAGCTTAAGCGCTAGCAGCTACGAGCAGTACTTC. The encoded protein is CASSLSASSYEQYF.

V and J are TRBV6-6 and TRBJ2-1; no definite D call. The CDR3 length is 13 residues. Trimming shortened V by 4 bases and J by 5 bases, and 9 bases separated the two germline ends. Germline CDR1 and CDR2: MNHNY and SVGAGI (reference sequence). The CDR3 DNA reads TGTGCCAGCAGTTGGAGAGGTAACAATGAGCAGTTCTTC. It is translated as CASSWRGNNEQFF.

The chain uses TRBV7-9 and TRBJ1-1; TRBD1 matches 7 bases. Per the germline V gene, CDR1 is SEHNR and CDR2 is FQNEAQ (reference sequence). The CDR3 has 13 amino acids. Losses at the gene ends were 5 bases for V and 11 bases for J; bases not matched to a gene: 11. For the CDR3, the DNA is TGTGCCAGCAGCCTTTGGGACAGCCGGGAGGCTTTCTTT. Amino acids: CASSLWDSREAFF.

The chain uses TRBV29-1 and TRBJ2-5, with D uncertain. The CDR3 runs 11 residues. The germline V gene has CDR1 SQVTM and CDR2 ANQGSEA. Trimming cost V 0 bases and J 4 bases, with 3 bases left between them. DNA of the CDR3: TGCAGCGTTGAAGATAGAGAGACCCAGTACTTC. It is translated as CSVEDRETQYF.

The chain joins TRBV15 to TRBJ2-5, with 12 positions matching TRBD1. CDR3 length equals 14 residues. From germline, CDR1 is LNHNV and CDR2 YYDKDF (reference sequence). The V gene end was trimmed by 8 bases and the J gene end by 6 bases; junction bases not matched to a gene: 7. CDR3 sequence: CATSYGTGGKTQYF. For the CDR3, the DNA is TGTGCCACCTCCTACGGGACAGGGGGCAAGACCCAGTACTTC.